Listed below are T cell receptor beta chains from one sample, sequenced in a study of PD-L1 blockade in urothelial cancer. Only in-frame clones appear in the TCRdb table, and some are missing; sequencing was by immunoSEQ multiplex PCR. This table holds 50,000 or so clones, more than 70% found once. The source was PBMCs, collected around atezolizumab (anti-PD-L1) treatment. The origin of the receptors is a man aged 55 to 70 with urothelial cancer. Each CDR3 is given with its conserved first and last residue. The D gene is left open where the match is weak. Size values are once, few and many counts, or a class for expanded clones, and some rows have none.

v_gene: TRBV6-1; d_gene: TRBD2; j_gene: TRBJ2-1; abundance: -; CDR3nt: TGTGCCAGCAGTGATGTTGGACTAGCGGGAGGGCGCTACAATGAGCAGTTCTTC; CDR3aa: CASSDVGLAGGRYNEQFF
v_gene: TRBV6-1; d_gene: TRBD2; j_gene: TRBJ2-5; abundance: -; CDR3nt: TGTGCCAGCAGGAAACTAGCGAAAGAGACCCAGTACTTC; CDR3aa: CASRKLAKETQYF
v_gene: TRBV10-3; d_gene: -; j_gene: TRBJ1-1; abundance: -; CDR3nt: TGTGCCATCAGTGAGTCAACACCAAACACTGAAGCTTTCTTT; CDR3aa: CAISESTPNTEAFF
v_gene: TRBV25-1; d_gene: TRBD1; j_gene: TRBJ2-7; abundance: -; CDR3nt: TGTGCCAGCAGCTTACTCTGGGCAGGGGGTACGTACGAGCAGTACTTC; CDR3aa: CASSLLWAGGTYEQYF
v_gene: TRBV9; d_gene: -; j_gene: TRBJ1-1; abundance: -; CDR3nt: TGTGCCAGCAGCGTAGACCCCGCGGCAAACACTGAAGCTTTCTTT; CDR3aa: CASSVDPAANTEAFF
v_gene: TRBV4-2; d_gene: -; j_gene: TRBJ1-1; abundance: -; CDR3nt: TGTGCCAGCAGCCAAGTCGGGCTAGCAGGTCGGGGGGCTTTCTTT; CDR3aa: CASSQVGLAGRGAFF
v_gene: TRBV19; d_gene: -; j_gene: TRBJ2-2; abundance: -; CDR3nt: TGTGCCAGTAGCTACAGGGCTAACACCGGGGAGCTGTTTTTT; CDR3aa: CASSYRANTGELFF
v_gene: TRBV4-3; d_gene: -; j_gene: TRBJ2-7; abundance: -; CDR3nt: TGCGCCAGCAGCCGAACCCTACAGGAGTCCTACGAGCAGTACTTC; CDR3aa: CASSRTLQESYEQYF
v_gene: TRBV5-1; d_gene: -; j_gene: TRBJ1-1; abundance: -; CDR3nt: TGCGCCAGCAGCCCTTTCGGGCCTAAAGAGGGCACTGAAGCTTTCTTT; CDR3aa: CASSPFGPKEGTEAFF
v_gene: TRBV6-5; d_gene: TRBD1; j_gene: TRBJ1-6; abundance: once; CDR3nt: TGTGCCAGCAGAGATGACAGGGCTAATTCACCCCTCCACTTT; CDR3aa: CASRDDRANSPLHF
v_gene: TRBV6-5; d_gene: -; j_gene: TRBJ1-1; abundance: once; CDR3nt: TGTGCCAGCAGTTACGGCCCGAACACTGAAGCTTTCTTT; CDR3aa: CASSYGPNTEAFF
v_gene: TRBV14; d_gene: -; j_gene: TRBJ1-2; abundance: -; CDR3nt: TGTGCCAGCAGCCAGCGGTCCCACGTCTATGTTGGCTACACCTTC; CDR3aa: CASSQRSHVYVGYTF
v_gene: TRBV10-1; d_gene: -; j_gene: TRBJ1-4; abundance: -; CDR3nt: TGCGCCAGCAGTGCCCGTAATGAAAAACTGTTTTTT; CDR3aa: CASSARNEKLFF
v_gene: TRBV5-1; d_gene: TRBD2; j_gene: TRBJ2-5; abundance: -; CDR3nt: TGCGCCAGCAGCTTGGAGGGTAGCGGGGGCCCCGAGGCCCAGTACTTC; CDR3aa: CASSLEGSGGPEAQYF
v_gene: TRBV6-5; d_gene: -; j_gene: TRBJ1-5; abundance: large; CDR3nt: TGTGCCAGCAGACCCGACAGATACAATCAGCCCCAGCATTTT; CDR3aa: CASRPDRYNQPQHF
v_gene: TRBV5-5; d_gene: TRBD1; j_gene: TRBJ2-1; abundance: -; CDR3nt: TGTGCCAGCAGCCATGGACAGGGCTACAATGAGCAGTTCTTC; CDR3aa: CASSHGQGYNEQFF
v_gene: TRBV30; d_gene: TRBD1; j_gene: TRBJ2-7; abundance: -; CDR3nt: TGTGCCTGGACCGCGACAGGGGGCGGGTCGTACGAGCAGTACTTC; CDR3aa: CAWTATGGGSYEQYF
v_gene: TRBV6-6; d_gene: -; j_gene: TRBJ2-4; abundance: -; CDR3nt: TGTGCCAGCAGTTATGGGGGGGGCGCTTCCAAAAACATTCAGTACTTC; CDR3aa: CASSYGGGASKNIQYF
v_gene: TRBV5-1; d_gene: -; j_gene: TRBJ2-7; abundance: -; CDR3nt: TGCGCCAGCAGCTTCCGTCCGGGACTTCGAGGGGTTTACGAGCAGTACTTC; CDR3aa: CASSFRPGLRGVYEQYF
v_gene: TRBV6-1; d_gene: -; j_gene: TRBJ1-4; abundance: -; CDR3nt: TGTGCCAGCAGAAGAATACAGGGAGGGGATGAAAAACTGTTTTTT; CDR3aa: CASRRIQGGDEKLFF
v_gene: TRBV4-3; d_gene: TRBD2; j_gene: TRBJ2-3; abundance: -; CDR3nt: TGCGCCAGCAGCCAAGAACTAGCGGTTCACGATGCTCCAATTTCGCAGTATTTT; CDR3aa: CASSQELAVHDAPISQYF
v_gene: TRBV18; d_gene: TRBD2; j_gene: TRBJ2-3; abundance: -; CDR3nt: TGTGCCAGCTCACCATTAGGAGGGACTAGCCCGGTCACAGATACGCAGTATTTT; CDR3aa: CASSPLGGTSPVTDTQYF
v_gene: TRBV9; d_gene: TRBD2; j_gene: TRBJ2-3; abundance: -; CDR3nt: TGTGCCAGCAGCATCCGGTCTGCGGGAGTAACAGATACGCAGTATTTT; CDR3aa: CASSIRSAGVTDTQYF
v_gene: TRBV7-8; d_gene: TRBD2; j_gene: TRBJ2-5; abundance: once; CDR3nt: TGTGCCAGCAGACCACTAGCGATTGGGGAGACCCAGTACTTC; CDR3aa: CASRPLAIGETQYF
v_gene: TRBV5-4; d_gene: -; j_gene: TRBJ2-7; abundance: -; CDR3nt: TGTGCCAGCAGCTTCGGGGAAGGTCTAGCGACCGAGCAGTACTTC; CDR3aa: CASSFGEGLATEQYF
v_gene: TRBV30; d_gene: -; j_gene: TRBJ2-5; abundance: -; CDR3nt: TGTGCCTGGAGACGGGCGGGGGCAGAGACCCAGTACTTC; CDR3aa: CAWRRAGAETQYF
v_gene: TRBV5-6; d_gene: TRBD1; j_gene: TRBJ1-6; abundance: -; CDR3nt: TGTGCCAGCAGCCTGGACAGGGCTCGATCACCCCTCCACTTT; CDR3aa: CASSLDRARSPLHF
v_gene: TRBV28; d_gene: -; j_gene: TRBJ1-2; abundance: -; CDR3nt: TGTGCCAGCAGTAACAGGGACGGCTATGGCTACACCTTC; CDR3aa: CASSNRDGYGYTF
v_gene: TRBV5-4; d_gene: -; j_gene: TRBJ2-1; abundance: -; CDR3nt: TGTGCCAGCAGCTTGGCGCAGAATGAGCAGTTCTTC; CDR3aa: CASSLAQNEQFF
v_gene: TRBV7-2; d_gene: -; j_gene: TRBJ2-7; abundance: -; CDR3nt: TGTGCCAGCAGCCCCCCTTTCGGGGCCTACGAGCAGTACTTC; CDR3aa: CASSPPFGAYEQYF
v_gene: TRBV7-2; d_gene: -; j_gene: TRBJ1-5; abundance: -; CDR3nt: TGTGCCAGCAGCTTAGAGGGGCGGGGGACTTGGTTGCCCCAGCATTTT; CDR3aa: CASSLEGRGTWLPQHF
v_gene: TRBV30; d_gene: TRBD1; j_gene: TRBJ2-5; abundance: once; CDR3nt: TGTGCCTGGAGTGCCCCGAGGGGGCTCCAAGAGACCCAGTACTTC; CDR3aa: CAWSAPRGLQETQYF
v_gene: TRBV4-2; d_gene: TRBD2; j_gene: TRBJ2-2; abundance: -; CDR3nt: TGTGCCAGCAGCCAGGTGACTAGCGCGGTCGGGGAGCTGTTTTTT; CDR3aa: CASSQVTSAVGELFF
v_gene: TRBV12-1; d_gene: -; j_gene: TRBJ2-1; abundance: -; CDR3nt: TGTGCCAGCAGCCAAGGAAGACTAGCGGGGGGGTCCAGCTCCTACAATGAGCAGTTCTTC; CDR3aa: CASSQGRLAGGSSSYNEQFF
v_gene: TRBV5-1; d_gene: TRBD1; j_gene: TRBJ1-1; abundance: -; CDR3nt: TGCGCCAGCAGCTCAGGGGGCGCCCCCACTGAAGCTTTCTTT; CDR3aa: CASSSGGAPTEAFF
v_gene: TRBV10-3; d_gene: -; j_gene: TRBJ2-2; abundance: -; CDR3nt: TGTGCCATCAGTGAGTCGATCTGGGGCGCGAACACCGGGGAGCTGTTTTTT; CDR3aa: CAISESIWGANTGELFF
v_gene: TRBV11-1; d_gene: -; j_gene: TRBJ1-6; abundance: -; CDR3nt: TGTGCCAGCAGCTTAAGGTCAGGGCGCGATTCACCCCTCCACTTT; CDR3aa: CASSLRSGRDSPLHF
v_gene: TRBV5-4; d_gene: TRBD1; j_gene: TRBJ2-2; abundance: -; CDR3nt: TGTGCCAGCAGCTTGAGTCTTGACAGGGCCGGGGAGCTGTTTTTT; CDR3aa: CASSLSLDRAGELFF
v_gene: TRBV23-1; d_gene: TRBD1; j_gene: TRBJ1-2; abundance: -; CDR3nt: TGCGCCAGCAGTCATCGGGGCGGGACAGACCTTACTATCTATGGCTACACCTTC; CDR3aa: CASSHRGGTDLTIYGYTF
v_gene: TRBV5-6; d_gene: -; j_gene: TRBJ2-7; abundance: -; CDR3nt: TGTGCCAGCAGCTTGCGAGACAGCCCTCGCAAGCAGTACTTC; CDR3aa: CASSLRDSPRKQYF
v_gene: TRBV30; d_gene: -; j_gene: TRBJ1-4; abundance: -; CDR3nt: TGTGCCTGGAGTGTAGGGGGTTTGGACGAAAAACTGTTTTTT; CDR3aa: CAWSVGGLDEKLFF
v_gene: TRBV4-1; d_gene: -; j_gene: TRBJ2-1; abundance: -; CDR3nt: TGCGCCAGCAGCCAAGTACCAGGGAGGAATGAGCAGTTCTTC; CDR3aa: CASSQVPGRNEQFF
v_gene: TRBV6-1; d_gene: TRBD1; j_gene: TRBJ1-2; abundance: -; CDR3nt: TGTGCCAGTCACCGGGACAGGGGACGTGTCGATGGCTACACCTTC; CDR3aa: CASHRDRGRVDGYTF
v_gene: TRBV5-4; d_gene: TRBD1; j_gene: TRBJ1-6; abundance: many; CDR3nt: TGTGCCAGCAGCTTGGGGGCAGGGGGCGATAATTCACCCCTCCACTTT; CDR3aa: CASSLGAGGDNSPLHF
v_gene: TRBV19; d_gene: TRBD1; j_gene: TRBJ1-2; abundance: -; CDR3nt: TGTGCCAGTAGTATGACAGGGGATGGCTACACCTTC; CDR3aa: CASSMTGDGYTF
v_gene: TRBV5-1; d_gene: -; j_gene: TRBJ2-5; abundance: -; CDR3nt: TGCGCCAGCAGCTTGGACCCCGGGGTAGGGGAGACCCAGTACTTC; CDR3aa: CASSLDPGVGETQYF
v_gene: TRBV19; d_gene: -; j_gene: TRBJ1-4; abundance: -; CDR3nt: TGTGCCAGTAGTATCGCGAGGGACTGGGATGAAAAACTGTTTTTT; CDR3aa: CASSIARDWDEKLFF
v_gene: TRBV18; d_gene: -; j_gene: TRBJ1-6; abundance: -; CDR3nt: TGTGCCAGCTCACCAATCCGATCCCTGCCCACAAATTCACCCCTCCACTTT; CDR3aa: CASSPIRSLPTNSPLHF
v_gene: TRBV5-1; d_gene: TRBD2; j_gene: TRBJ2-1; abundance: -; CDR3nt: TGCGCCAGCAGCCAGCGGACTAGCGGAGGTGAGCAGTTCTTC; CDR3aa: CASSQRTSGGEQFF